This T cell receptor (beta chain) was sequenced during a study of T cells in Graves' hyperthyroidism and ophthalmopathy. Study findings and constraints: Ophthalmopathy was identified by the model a median around 5.9 months ahead of onset. Most clonotypes expanded in the thyroid (above 0.001) were also present in blood.

There are 12 residues in the CDR3. The V end lost 6 bases, the J end lost 3 bases, and 11 bases lay between the germline ends. CDR1 and CDR2 from the germline V gene are SQVTM and ANQGSEA. On this clonotype: Its antigen is not identified.

Diagnoses were made from clinical symptoms, serum measures (thyroxine and TRAb), thyroid ultrasound and orbital computed tomography. From 8.5 to 10 ml of fresh peripheral blood, PBMCs were isolated. The source material, RNA transcripts, was used to amplify TCR beta CDR3 regions. During a first-round RT-PCR of the TCR CDR3, the HTBI primer set was used. One entry per CDR3 protein, called by TCRdb with MiXCR from the multiplex PCR reads. The data hold roughly 700,000 distinct CDR3 sequences, with around 15% observed a single time. This TCR derives from a woman in her late teens or twenties with Graves' hyperthyroidism. The rearrangement joins TRBV29-1 to TRBJ1-2; tentatively, D is TRBD1 (5 bases). Material for sequencing was blood. CDR3 DNA: TGCAGCGTGCCCCGGGGCCACTATGGCTACACCTTC. It codes for CSVPRGHYGYTF.